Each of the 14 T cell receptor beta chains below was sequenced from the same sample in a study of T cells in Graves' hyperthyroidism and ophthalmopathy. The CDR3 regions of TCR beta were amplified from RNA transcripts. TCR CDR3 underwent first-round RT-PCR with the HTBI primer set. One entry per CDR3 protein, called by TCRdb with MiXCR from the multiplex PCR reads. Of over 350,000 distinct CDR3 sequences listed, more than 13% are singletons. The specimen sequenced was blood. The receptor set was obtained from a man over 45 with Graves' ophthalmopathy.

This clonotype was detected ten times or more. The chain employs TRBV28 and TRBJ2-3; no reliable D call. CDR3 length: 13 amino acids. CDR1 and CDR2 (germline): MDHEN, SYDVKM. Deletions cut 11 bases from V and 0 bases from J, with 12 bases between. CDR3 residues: CAVRGASTDTQYF. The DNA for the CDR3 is TGTGCCGTCCGCGGAGCTAGCACAGATACGCAGTATTTT.

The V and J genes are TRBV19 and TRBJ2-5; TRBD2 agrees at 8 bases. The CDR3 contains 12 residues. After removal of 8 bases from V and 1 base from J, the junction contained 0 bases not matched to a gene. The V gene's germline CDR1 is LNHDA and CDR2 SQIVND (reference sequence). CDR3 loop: CASGLAQETQYF. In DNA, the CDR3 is TGTGCCAGTGGACTAGCCCAAGAGACCCAGTACTTC.

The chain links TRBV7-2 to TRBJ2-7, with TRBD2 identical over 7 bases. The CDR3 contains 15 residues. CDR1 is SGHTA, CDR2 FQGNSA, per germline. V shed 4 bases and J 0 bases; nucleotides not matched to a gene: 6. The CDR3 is CASSSYRDYSYEQYF. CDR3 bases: TGTGCCAGCAGCTCCTACCGGGACTACTCCTACGAGCAGTACTTC.

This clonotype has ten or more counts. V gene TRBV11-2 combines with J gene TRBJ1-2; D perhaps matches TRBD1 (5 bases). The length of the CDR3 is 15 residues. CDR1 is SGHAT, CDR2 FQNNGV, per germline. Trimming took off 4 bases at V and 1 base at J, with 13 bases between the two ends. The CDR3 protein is CASSYSMQGNYGYTF. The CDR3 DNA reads TGTGCCAGCAGCTACAGCATGCAGGGTAACTATGGCTACACCTTC.

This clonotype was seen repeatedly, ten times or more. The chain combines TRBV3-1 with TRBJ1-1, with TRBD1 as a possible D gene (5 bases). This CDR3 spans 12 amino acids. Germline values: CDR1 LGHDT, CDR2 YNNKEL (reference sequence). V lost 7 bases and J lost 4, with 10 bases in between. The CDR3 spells CASNSGTTEAFF. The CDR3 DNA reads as TGTGCCAGCAATTCAGGGACCACTGAAGCTTTCTTT. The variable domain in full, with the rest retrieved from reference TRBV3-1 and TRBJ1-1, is DTAVSQTPKYLVTQMGNDKSIKCEQNLGHDTMYWYKQDSKKFLKIMFSYNNKELIINETVPNRFSPKSPDKAHLNLHINSLELGDSAVYFCASNSGTTEAFFGQGTRLTVV.

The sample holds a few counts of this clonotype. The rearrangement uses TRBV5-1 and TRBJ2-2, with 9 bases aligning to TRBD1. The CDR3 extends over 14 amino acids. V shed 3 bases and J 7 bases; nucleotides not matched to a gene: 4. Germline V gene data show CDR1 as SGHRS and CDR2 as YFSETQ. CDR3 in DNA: TGCGCCAGCAGCTCAGGACAGGGGTTCGGGGAGCTGTTTTTT. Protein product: CASSSGQGFGELFF.

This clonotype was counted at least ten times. The DNA of the CDR3 is TGTGCCAGCAAGACCAACACCAATGAGCAGTTCTTC. Amino acid sequence: CASKTNTNEQFF. The J gene is TRBJ2-1, the V gene TRBV2; no reliable D call. Per the germline V gene, CDR1 is SNHLY and CDR2 is FYNNEI. This CDR3 contains 12 residues. The V end was cut by 7 bases, the J end by 6 bases, with 10 bases between.

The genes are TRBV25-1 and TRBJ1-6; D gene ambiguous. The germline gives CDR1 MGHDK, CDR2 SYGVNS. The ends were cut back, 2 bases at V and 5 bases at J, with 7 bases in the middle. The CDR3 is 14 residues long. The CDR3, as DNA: TGTGCCAGCAGTGAACCCGGGGATAATTCACCCCTCCACTTT. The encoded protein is CASSEPGDNSPLHF.

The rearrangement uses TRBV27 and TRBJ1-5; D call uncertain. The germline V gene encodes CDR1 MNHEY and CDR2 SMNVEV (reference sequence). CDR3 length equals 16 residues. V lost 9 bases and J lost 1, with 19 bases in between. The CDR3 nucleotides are TGTGCCAGAAGTCCATCCACGTATGGGAGCAATCAGCCCCAGCATTTT. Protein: CARSPSTYGSNQPQHF.

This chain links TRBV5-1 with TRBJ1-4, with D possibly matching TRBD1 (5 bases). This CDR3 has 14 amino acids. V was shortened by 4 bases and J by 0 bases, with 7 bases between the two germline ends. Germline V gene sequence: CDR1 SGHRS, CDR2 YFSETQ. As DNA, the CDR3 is TGCGCCAGCAGCGCAGGGACAACTAATGAAAAACTGTTTTTT. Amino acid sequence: CASSAGTTNEKLFF. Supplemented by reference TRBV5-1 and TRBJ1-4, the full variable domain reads KAGVTQTPRYLIKTRGQQVTLSCSPISGHRSVSWYQQTPGQGLQFLFEYFSETQRNKGNFPGRFSGRQFSNSRSEMNVSTLELGDSALYLCASSAGTTNEKLFFGSGTQLSVL.

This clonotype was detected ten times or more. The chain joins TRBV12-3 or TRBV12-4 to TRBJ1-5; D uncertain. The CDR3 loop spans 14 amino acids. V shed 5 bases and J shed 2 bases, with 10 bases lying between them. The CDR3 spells CASSPNVGNQPQHF. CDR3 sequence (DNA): TGTGCCAGCAGTCCCAATGTTGGCAATCAGCCCCAGCATTTT.

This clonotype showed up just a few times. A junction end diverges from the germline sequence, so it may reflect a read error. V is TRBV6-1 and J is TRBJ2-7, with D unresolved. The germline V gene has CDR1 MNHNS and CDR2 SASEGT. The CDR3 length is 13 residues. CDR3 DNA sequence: TGTGCCAGCAGTCAAGCCCGAACCTACGAGCAGTACTTC. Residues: CASSQARTYEQYF.

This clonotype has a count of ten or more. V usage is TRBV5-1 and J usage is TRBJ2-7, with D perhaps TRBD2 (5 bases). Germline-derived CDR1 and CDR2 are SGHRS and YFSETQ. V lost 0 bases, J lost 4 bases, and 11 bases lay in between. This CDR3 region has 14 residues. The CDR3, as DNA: TGCGCCAGCAGCTTGGTTAGCGACCTTTACGAGCAGTACTTC. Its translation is CASSLVSDLYEQYF.

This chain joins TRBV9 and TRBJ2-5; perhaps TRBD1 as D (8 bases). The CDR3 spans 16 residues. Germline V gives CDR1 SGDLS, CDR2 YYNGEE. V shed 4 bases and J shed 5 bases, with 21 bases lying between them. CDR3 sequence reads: CASSLGGTGGGETQYF. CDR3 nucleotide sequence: TGTGCCAGCAGCCTAGGGGGTACAGGGGGAGGGGAGACCCAGTACTTC. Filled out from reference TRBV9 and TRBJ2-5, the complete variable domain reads DSGVTQTPKHLITATGQRVTLRCSPRSGDLSVYWYQQSLDQGLQFLIQYYNGEERAKGNILERFSAQQFPDLHSELNLSSLELGDSALYFCASSLGGTGGGETQYFGPGTRLLVL.